A single sample is the source of the 25 T cell receptor beta chains below, sequenced in a study of blood T cell repertoires in COVID-19. Assay: immunoSEQ multiplex PCR; the TCRdb copy retains only in-frame clones and omits some. In the table there are roughly 210,000 clones, approximately 90% of which are singletons. The specimen was peripheral blood. Receptors originate from a man in his 70s with acute or convalescent COVID-19.

The chain combines TRBV2 with TRBJ2-5; 9 bases match TRBD2. Germline V gene data show CDR1 as SNHLY and CDR2 as FYNNEI. Trimming took 6 bases from V and 4 from J; bases not matched to a gene: 9. The CDR3 runs 15 residues. CDR3 bases: TGTGCCAGCAGATACACCGGGACTAGCTTAGAGACCCAGTACTTC. Translating it yields CASRYTGTSLETQYF. Using reference TRBV2 and TRBJ2-5 for the parts outside the CDR3, the full variable domain is EPEVTQTPSHQVTQMGQEVILRCVPISNHLYFYWYRQILGQKVEFLVSFYNNEISEKSEIFDDQFSVERPDGSNFTLKIRSTKLEDSAMYFCASRYTGTSLETQYFGPGTRLLVL.

This rearrangement joins TRBV7-3 to TRBJ2-3; perhaps TRBD1 as D (5 bases). In germline, CDR1 is SGHTA, CDR2 FQGTGA. This CDR3 has 12 residues. Trimming shortened V by 8 bases and J by 4 bases, and 10 bases separated the two germline ends. The CDR3, as DNA: TGTGCCAGCTCACTGGGGCCAGATACGCAGTATTTT. Translation gives CASSLGPDTQYF.

The chain couples TRBV3-1 (or the pseudogene TRBV3-2) to TRBJ2-5; TRBD1 is a possible D gene (6 bases). Germline V gene lookup returns CDR1 LGHDT and CDR2 YNNKEL (reference sequence). With 4 bases removed from V and 4 bases from J, the gap between germline ends came to 19 bases. This CDR3 is built from 16 residues. CDR3 coding DNA: TGTGCCAGCAGCCTTGGGCTATCAGGGGCCGGAGAGACCCAGTACTTC. This translates into CASSLGLSGAGETQYF.

The chain joins TRBV24-1 to TRBJ2-3; TRBD2 aligns across 7 bases. Germline values: CDR1 KGHDR, CDR2 SFDVKD. There are 12 residues in the CDR3. Losses at the gene ends were 10 bases for V and 2 bases for J; bases not matched to a gene: 2. CDR3 coding DNA: TGTGCCACACGGGACTACACAGATACGCAGTATTTT. This gives the protein CATRDYTDTQYF.

The V call is TRBV19, the J call TRBJ2-1, with TRBD2 matching over 11 bases. This CDR3 has 15 amino acids. Germline CDR1 and CDR2: LNHDA and SQIVND (reference sequence). The V segment lost 3 bases and the J segment 4 bases; nucleotides outside the gene matches: 2. CDR3 nucleotide sequence: TGTGCCAGTAGTATGACTAGCGGGGTTTACAATGAGCAGTTCTTC. Translation gives CASSMTSGVYNEQFF. Filled out from reference TRBV19 and TRBJ2-1, the complete variable domain reads DGGITQSPKYLFRKEGQNVTLSCEQNLNHDAMYWYRQDPGQGLRLIYYSQIVNDFQKGDIAEGYSVSREKKESFPLTVTSAQKNPTAFYLCASSMTSGVYNEQFFGPGTRLTVL.

The chain couples TRBV6-6 to TRBJ1-2; TRBD1 aligns across 7 bases. The CDR3 has 17 residues. Germline assignment: CDR1 MNHNY and CDR2 SVGAGI (reference sequence). V was clipped by 7 bases and J by 4 bases; unmatched bases: 18. CDR3 nucleotides: TGTGCCAGCATTCGGGAACTAACAGGGGTTCCTACCTATGGCTACACCTTC. It translates to CASIRELTGVPTYGYTF.

Points on this clone: Distinct nucleotide sequences in the sample also encode this CDR3. This chain links TRBV19 with TRBJ2-7, with 9 nucleotides matching TRBD1. The J segment lost 2 bases and the V segment lost 3 bases, leaving 2 bases of the junction unmatched. Germline V gives CDR1 LNHDA, CDR2 SQIVND (reference sequence). The CDR3 is made up of 14 amino acids. The CDR3 spells CASSIGTGPYEQYF. The CDR3 coding sequence is TGTGCCAGTAGTATCGGGACAGGGCCCTACGAGCAGTACTTC.

This clone has just a few counts. The chain couples TRBV11-2 to TRBJ1-1; D unclear. The CDR3 totals 17 residues. Between the trimmed V and J ends, which lost 0 bases and 0 bases, there was a span of 14 bases. CDR1 is SGHAT and CDR2 is FQNNGV in the germline V gene. In DNA form, the CDR3 reads TGTGCCAGCAGCTTAGATCCCGGCCGAGGAATGAACACTGAAGCTTTCTTT. Amino acid sequence: CASSLDPGRGMNTEAFF.

This clone was seen just once. The sample contains more than one DNA sequence encoding this CDR3. V and J are TRBV19 and TRBJ1-5, with a tentative D call TRBD1 (5 bases). This CDR3 region has 16 residues. The V gene's germline CDR1 is LNHDA and CDR2 SQIVND (reference sequence). V lost 0 bases and J 2 bases, leaving 11 bases between the germline ends. The CDR3 region is CASSIDRGGGNQPQHF. The CDR3 coding sequence is TGTGCCAGTAGTATAGATCGGGGGGGAGGCAATCAGCCCCAGCATTTT. Drawing the rest from reference TRBV19 and TRBJ1-5, the complete variable domain is DGGITQSPKYLFRKEGQNVTLSCEQNLNHDAMYWYRQDPGQGLRLIYYSQIVNDFQKGDIAEGYSVSREKKESFPLTVTSAQKNPTAFYLCASSIDRGGGNQPQHFGDGTRLSIL.

The V and J genes are TRBV24-1 and TRBJ1-2; TRBD1 matches 9 bases. The CDR3 extends over 14 amino acids. Looked up from germline, CDR1 is KGHDR and CDR2 is SFDVKD. Trimming at V came to 5 bases and at J to 6 bases, leaving 6 bases not matched to a gene. In DNA form, the CDR3 reads TGTGCCACCAGTGCCACCGGGACAGGGCATGGCTACACCTTC. It specifies CATSATGTGHGYTF.

The rearrangement uses TRBV10-1 and TRBJ2-7, with 7 bases matching TRBD2. The CDR3 runs to 15 residues. Germline trimming cut 2 bases from V and 2 bases from J; bases unmatched to any gene: 6. CDR1 is WNHNN, CDR2 SYGVQD, per germline (reference sequence). CDR3 sequence reads: CASSEKRRGTYEQYF. The CDR3 nucleotides read TGCGCCAGCAGTGAGAAGAGGCGGGGGACCTACGAGCAGTACTTC.

Only one count was recorded for this clone. The chain carries TRBV10-3 and TRBJ2-7, with TRBD1 matching over 9 bases. CDR3 length: 15 residues. The germline V gene has CDR1 ENHRY and CDR2 SYGVKD. Germline trimming cut 6 bases from V and 2 bases from J; bases unmatched to any gene: 8. Here the CDR3 DNA reads TGTGCCATCAGAGAGGGACAGGGAGTCCCCTACGAGCAGTACTTC. As protein: CAIREGQGVPYEQYF.

The chain has TRBV20-1 and TRBJ2-5, with TRBD2 matching 7 bases. V was pared by 5 bases and J by 3 bases, with 0 bases of the junction left unmatched. CDR1 is DFQATT, CDR2 SNEGSKA, per germline (reference sequence). This CDR3 has 11 residues. This chain's CDR3 is CSALAEETQYF. The DNA of the CDR3 is TGCAGTGCTCTAGCGGAAGAGACCCAGTACTTC.

This chain joins TRBV7-2 and TRBJ2-3; no firm D call. The V gene lost 3 bases and the J gene lost 4 bases, with 8 bases spanning the gap. Germline-derived CDR1 and CDR2 are SGHTA and FQGNSA. There are 13 residues in the CDR3. The CDR3 loop reads CASSFFGADTQYF. The CDR3 DNA follows: TGTGCCAGCAGCTTTTTTGGAGCAGATACGCAGTATTTT.

The gene calls are TRBV15 and TRBJ2-7; 9 bases line up with TRBD1. V lost 0 bases, J lost 5 bases, and 20 bases stayed unmatched. CDR1 LNHNV and CDR2 YYDKDF come from the germline V gene (reference sequence). The CDR3 contains 20 residues. CDR3 sequence: CATSRDYTGVVQDRGHEQYF. The CDR3 DNA follows: TGTGCCACCAGCAGAGATTACACCGGAGTGGTACAGGACAGGGGCCACGAGCAGTACTTC.

CDR3 residues: CASSRRYEQFF. The CDR3 DNA reads as TGTGCCAGCAGCCGCCGGTATGAGCAGTTCTTC. The J gene is TRBJ2-1, the V gene TRBV5-4, with D uncertain. CDR3 length equals 11 residues. The germline CDR1 and CDR2 sequences are SGHNT and YYREEE (reference sequence). V lost 4 bases and J lost 8, with 7 bases in between. Filled out from reference TRBV5-4 and TRBJ2-1, the complete variable domain reads ETGVTQSPTHLIKTRGQQVTLRCSSQSGHNTVSWYQQALGQGPQFIFQYYREEENGRGNFPPRFSGLQFPNYSSELNVNALELDDSALYLCASSRRYEQFFGPGTRLTVL.

The chain has TRBV15 and TRBJ2-7, with 7 positions matching TRBD2. The J segment lost 6 bases and the V segment lost 0 bases, leaving 8 bases of the junction unmatched. CDR3 length: 15 amino acids. Germline V CDR1 and CDR2: LNHNV, YYDKDF (reference sequence). The CDR3 DNA sequence: TGTGCCACCAGCAGAGATCGGGGCGGGAGTGGCGAGCAGTACTTC. Encoded protein: CATSRDRGGSGEQYF.

The V call is TRBV5-6, the J call TRBJ2-3, with 14 bases aligning to TRBD2. V lost 2 bases and J lost 3; bases outside the gene matches: 2. This CDR3 spans 16 amino acids. From germline, CDR1 is SGHDT and CDR2 YYEEEE. The DNA of the CDR3 is TGTGCCAGCAGCTTAGGGACTAGCGGGAGAACAGATACGCAGTATTTT. Protein product: CASSLGTSGRTDTQYF.

The chain uses TRBV7-6 and TRBJ2-7; 11 positions match TRBD2. Germline loops: CDR1 SGHVS, CDR2 FNYEAQ. The CDR3 has 16 residues. V lost 5 bases, J lost 0 bases, and 6 bases stayed unmatched. CDR3 nucleotide sequence: TGTGCCAGCAGCGCGGGACTAGCGGCCAGCTCCTACGAGCAGTACTTC. This encodes CASSAGLAASSYEQYF.

The rearrangement links TRBV4-1 to TRBJ2-1; 10 nucleotides align to TRBD2. Germline CDR1 and CDR2: MGHRA and YSYEKL. The CDR3 runs 16 residues. V was clipped by 0 bases and J by 7 bases; unmatched bases: 6. The CDR3 coding sequence is TGCGCCAGCAGCCAAGACCTAGCGGGAGTCTTGAATGAGCAGTTCTTC. It specifies CASSQDLAGVLNEQFF.

The gene calls are TRBV9 and TRBJ1-6; 8 positions agree with TRBD1. The trim removed 0 bases at V and 6 bases at J, leaving 2 bases unmatched. CDR1 is SGDLS and CDR2 is YYNGEE in the germline V gene. This CDR3 has 15 amino acids. The CDR3: CASSVVGQVNSPLHF. The DNA for the CDR3 is TGTGCCAGCAGCGTAGTGGGACAGGTTAATTCACCCCTCCACTTT.

V usage is TRBV19 and J usage is TRBJ1-3, with 10 bases aligning to TRBD1. Germline V gene sequence: CDR1 LNHDA, CDR2 SQIVND (reference sequence). The CDR3 runs to 17 residues. Trimming removed 4 bases from V and 6 bases from J; junction bases left unmatched: 12. In nucleotides, the CDR3 is TGTGCCAGTAGTAGCTACGACACCGGGACAGGGGCAAACACCATATATTTT. Its protein is CASSSYDTGTGANTIYF.

The V call is TRBV2, the J call TRBJ2-7, with 9 bases fitting TRBD2. V shed 8 bases, J shed 3 bases, and the junction held 5 bases outside the gene matches. This CDR3 has 13 residues. Per the germline V gene, CDR1 is SNHLY and CDR2 is FYNNEI. The CDR3 protein is CASRIAGVYEQYF. CDR3 DNA sequence: TGTGCCAGCCGAATAGCGGGAGTCTACGAGCAGTACTTC.

The CDR3 DNA follows: TGTGCCAGTAGTATTACAGGGCTGGGCAATCAGCCCCAGCATTTT. Its protein is CASSITGLGNQPQHF. This chain uses TRBV19 with TRBJ1-5; TRBD1 might be the D (6 bases). Germline values: CDR1 LNHDA, CDR2 SQIVND (reference sequence). Trimming left V 3 bases short and J 2 bases short, with 11 bases between. CDR3 length: 15 residues. Variable domain in full (rest from reference TRBV19 and TRBJ1-5): DGGITQSPKYLFRKEGQNVTLSCEQNLNHDAMYWYRQDPGQGLRLIYYSQIVNDFQKGDIAEGYSVSREKKESFPLTVTSAQKNPTAFYLCASSITGLGNQPQHFGDGTRLSIL.

The CDR3 here is CAISHEYNEQFF. The CDR3 region has the DNA TGTGCCATCTCACATGAATACAATGAGCAGTTCTTC. The rearrangement uses TRBV10-3 and TRBJ2-1, with D hard to call. The CDR3 extends over 12 amino acids. Germline V CDR1 and CDR2: ENHRY, SYGVKD. V dropped 8 bases and J dropped 4 bases, with 9 bases sitting between them.